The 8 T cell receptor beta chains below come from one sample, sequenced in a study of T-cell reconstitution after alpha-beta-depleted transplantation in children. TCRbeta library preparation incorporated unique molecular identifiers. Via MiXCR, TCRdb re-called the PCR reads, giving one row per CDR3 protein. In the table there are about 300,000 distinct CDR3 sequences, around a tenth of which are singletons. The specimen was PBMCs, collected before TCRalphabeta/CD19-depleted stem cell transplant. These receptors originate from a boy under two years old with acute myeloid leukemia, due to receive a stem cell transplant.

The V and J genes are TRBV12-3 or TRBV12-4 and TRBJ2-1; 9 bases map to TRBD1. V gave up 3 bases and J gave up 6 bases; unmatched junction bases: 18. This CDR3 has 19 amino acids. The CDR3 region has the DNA TGTGCCAGCAGTTTCCCCCGGGACAGGGCGGCTAGAGGACCCAATGAGCAGTTCTTC. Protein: CASSFPRDRAARGPNEQFF.

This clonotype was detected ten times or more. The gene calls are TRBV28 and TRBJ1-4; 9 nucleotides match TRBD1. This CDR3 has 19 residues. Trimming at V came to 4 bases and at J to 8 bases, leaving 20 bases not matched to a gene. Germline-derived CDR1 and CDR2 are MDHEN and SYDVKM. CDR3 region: CASSWYRTGVIGREEKLFF. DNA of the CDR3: TGTGCCAGCAGTTGGTATAGGACAGGGGTTATAGGAAGAGAAGAAAAACTGTTTTTT. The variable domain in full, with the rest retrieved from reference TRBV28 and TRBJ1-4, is DVKVTQSSRYLVKRTGEKVFLECVQDMDHENMFWYRQDPGLGLRLIYFSYDVKMKEKGDIPEGYSVSREKKERFSLILESASTNQTSMYLCASSWYRTGVIGREEKLFFGSGTQLSVL.

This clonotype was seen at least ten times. The CDR3 is CASSGQLSSYEQYF. The CDR3 nucleotides are TGCGCCAGCTCCGGACAGCTTAGCTCCTACGAGCAGTACTTC. The chain carries TRBV10-2 and TRBJ2-7; tentatively, D is TRBD1 (6 bases). Trimming took 8 bases from V and 0 from J, leaving 14 bases between them. The CDR3 spans 14 residues. Germline V CDR1 and CDR2: WSHSY, SAAADI.

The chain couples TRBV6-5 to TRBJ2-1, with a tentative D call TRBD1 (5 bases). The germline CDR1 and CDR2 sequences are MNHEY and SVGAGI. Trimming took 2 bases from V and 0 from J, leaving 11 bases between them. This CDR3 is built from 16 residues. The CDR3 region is CASSYPGPSSYNEQFF. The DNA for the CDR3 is TGTGCCAGCAGTTACCCAGGGCCTAGCTCCTACAATGAGCAGTTCTTC.

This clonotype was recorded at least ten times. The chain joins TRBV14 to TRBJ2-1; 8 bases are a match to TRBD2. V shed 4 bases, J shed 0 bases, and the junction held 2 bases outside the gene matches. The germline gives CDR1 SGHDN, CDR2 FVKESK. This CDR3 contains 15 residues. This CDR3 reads CASSRLAYSYNEQFF. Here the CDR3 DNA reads TGTGCCAGCAGCCGACTAGCGTACTCCTACAATGAGCAGTTCTTC.

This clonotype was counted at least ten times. CDR3 amino acids: CASSTTSGGTDTQYF. The CDR3 DNA follows: TGTGCCAGCAGTACAACTAGCGGGGGGACAGATACGCAGTATTTT. The J gene is TRBJ2-3, the V gene TRBV6-1; TRBD2 matches at 12 bases. V gave up 5 bases and J gave up 3 bases; unmatched junction bases: 3. Per germline, CDR1 MNHNS and CDR2 SASEGT. This CDR3 has 15 residues.

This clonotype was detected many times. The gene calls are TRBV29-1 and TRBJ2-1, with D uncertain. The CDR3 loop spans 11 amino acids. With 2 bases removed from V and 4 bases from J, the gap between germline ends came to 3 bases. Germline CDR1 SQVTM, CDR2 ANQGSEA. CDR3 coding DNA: TGCAGCGTTGAACGGTACAATGAGCAGTTCTTC. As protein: CSVERYNEQFF.

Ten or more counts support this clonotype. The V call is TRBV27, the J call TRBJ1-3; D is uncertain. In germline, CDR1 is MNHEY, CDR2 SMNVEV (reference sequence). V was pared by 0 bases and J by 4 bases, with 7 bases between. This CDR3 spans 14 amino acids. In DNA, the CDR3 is TGTGCCAGCAGTTTATCTGGAACCGGAAACACCATATATTTT. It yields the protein CASSLSGTGNTIYF.